This TCR beta chain originates from a study of OX40 agonist ivuxolimab in advanced cancers. Across the study: Three patients responded partially, comprising one with hepatocellular carcinoma and two with cutaneous melanoma. General study findings and limits: Expanded clones were, on average, more numerous among CD8+ T cells than CD4+.

Trimming removed 0 bases at V and 0 bases at J, with 7 bases between. From germline, CDR1 is SGHTA and CDR2 FQGNSA. The CDR3 sequence is 15 residues long. Remarks on this clone: Its antigen remains unidentified. Other DNA sequences from this sample encode an identical CDR3 as well.

Generated by immunoSEQ multiplex PCR, the TCRdb table keeps only in-frame clones and is missing some. The table records tens of thousands of clones, about 83% of them present only once. Material: CD4+ or CD8+ T cells sorted from blood, obtained in a trial of the OX40 agonist ivuxolimab. The TCR was taken from an adult with an advanced solid tumor such as melanoma, head and neck, liver or kidney cancer. This sequence joins TRBV7-2 and TRBJ2-3; D is tentatively TRBD1 or TRBD2 (5 bases each). The CDR3 DNA is TGTGCCAGCAGCTTAGCTTGGGGGAGCACAGATACGCAGTATTTT. As protein: CASSLAWGSTDTQYF.